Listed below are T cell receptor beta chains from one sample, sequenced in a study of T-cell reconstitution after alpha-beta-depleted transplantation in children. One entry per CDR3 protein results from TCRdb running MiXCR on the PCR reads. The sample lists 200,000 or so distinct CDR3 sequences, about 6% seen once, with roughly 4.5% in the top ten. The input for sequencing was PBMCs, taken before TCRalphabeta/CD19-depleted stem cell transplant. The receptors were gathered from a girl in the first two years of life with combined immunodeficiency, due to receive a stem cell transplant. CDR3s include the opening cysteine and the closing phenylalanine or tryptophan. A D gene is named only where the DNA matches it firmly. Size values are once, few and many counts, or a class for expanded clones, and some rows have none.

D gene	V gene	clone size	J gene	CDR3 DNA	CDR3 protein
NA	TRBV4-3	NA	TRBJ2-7	TGCGCCAGCAGCCAGTCAACAACAGGGAGCGAGCAGTACTTC	CASSQSTTGSEQYF
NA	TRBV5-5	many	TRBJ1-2	TGTGCCAGCAGCTTGGCCCAAAAAAGCAAGCACTTC	CASSLAQKSKHF
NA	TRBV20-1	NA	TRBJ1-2	TGCAGTGAAAACTATGGCTACACCTTC	CSENYGYTF
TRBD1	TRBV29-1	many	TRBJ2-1	TGCAGCGTTGGGGACAGGGAGAGGTGGAATGAGCAGTTCTTC	CSVGDRERWNEQFF
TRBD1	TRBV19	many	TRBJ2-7	TGTGCCAGTAGTTCCGGACAGGGCCTCTACGAGCAGTACTTC	CASSSGQGLYEQYF
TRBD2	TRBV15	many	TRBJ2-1	TGTGCCACCAGCAGAGATCGCGGCGGGGGGCACAATGAGCAGTTCTTC	CATSRDRGGGHNEQFF
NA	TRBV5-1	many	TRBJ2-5	TGCGCCAGCAGTCGGGGGCGCACGGAGACCCAGTACTTC	CASSRGRTETQYF
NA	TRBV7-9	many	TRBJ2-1	TGTGCCAGCAGCTTTCTAGCGACTTACAATGAGCAGTTCTTC	CASSFLATYNEQFF
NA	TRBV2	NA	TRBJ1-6	TGTGCCAGCAGTGAACAGGGGACGAATAATTCACCCCTCCACTTT	CASSEQGTNNSPLHF
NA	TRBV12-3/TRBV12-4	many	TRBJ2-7	TGTGCCAGCAGTCCCATCAACTCCGGGATAACCTACGAGCAGTACTTC	CASSPINSGITYEQYF
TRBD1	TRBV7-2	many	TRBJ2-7	TGTGCCAGCAGCTTTGCGGGACAGGGCTACTACGAGCAGTACTTC	CASSFAGQGYYEQYF
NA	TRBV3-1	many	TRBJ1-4	TGTGCCAGCAGCCAACCCAGGGAAAAACTGTTTTTT	CASSQPREKLFF
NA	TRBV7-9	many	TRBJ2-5	TGTGCCAGCAGCCGGTTTCCGGCCTCCGAATCCAGGGTAGAGACCCAGTACTTC	CASSRFPASESRVETQYF
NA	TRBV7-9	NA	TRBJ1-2	TGTGCCAGCAGTTCCTTAACCCTCGACAGGAACTATGGCTACACCTTC	CASSSLTLDRNYGYTF
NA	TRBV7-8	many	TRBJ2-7	TGTGCCAGCAGCTACTCGGACTCGAGGCACTACGAGCAGTACTTC	CASSYSDSRHYEQYF
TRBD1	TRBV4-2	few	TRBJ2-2	TGTGCCAGCAGCAACCGGGACAGGGGGGGGACAGGGAACACCGGGGAGCTGTTTTTT	CASSNRDRGGTGNTGELFF
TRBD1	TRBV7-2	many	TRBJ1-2	TGTGCCAGCAGCCCCGGCTTACAGGGGATCAAGAGCTACACCTTC	CASSPGLQGIKSYTF
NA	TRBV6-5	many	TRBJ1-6	TGTGCCAGCAGTCCATCAGGGTACGGGTCACCCCTCCACTTT	CASSPSGYGSPLHF
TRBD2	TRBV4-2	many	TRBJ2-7	TGTGCCAGCAGCCAAGAGGAGACTAGCGCCTCCTACGAGCAGTACTTC	CASSQEETSASYEQYF
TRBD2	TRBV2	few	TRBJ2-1	TGTGCCAGCAAAGCGGGAGGGCCTTACTCTCCCTACAATGAGCAGTTCTTC	CASKAGGPYSPYNEQFF
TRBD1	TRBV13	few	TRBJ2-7	TGTGCCAGCAGCGGATCCGGGACAGGGTATATCCCTACGCAGCAGTACTTC	CASSGSGTGYIPTQQYF
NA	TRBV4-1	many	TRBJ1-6	TGCGCCAGCAGCCAAGGATTACCGGGGTCGGGCTGGGTAGTCGGGGATTCACCCCTCCACTTT	CASSQGLPGSGWVVGDSPLHF
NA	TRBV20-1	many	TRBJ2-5	TGCAGTGCTACGGCAGACCAAGAGACCCAGTACTTC	CSATADQETQYF
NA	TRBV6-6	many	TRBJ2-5	TGTGCCAGCAGATCCGGCAGTCAAGAGACCCAGTACTTC	CASRSGSQETQYF
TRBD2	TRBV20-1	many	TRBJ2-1	TGCAGTGGCCGCGGGGGGACCCTAGACAATGAGCAGTTCTTC	CSGRGGTLDNEQFF
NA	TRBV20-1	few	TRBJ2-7	TGCAGTGCTAGAGATGGGGAGCGAGGGGAGCAGTACTTC	CSARDGERGEQYF
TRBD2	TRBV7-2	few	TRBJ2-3	TGTGCCAGCAGCTTAGTGGCGGGAGGTTTGAGAGATACGCAGTATTTT	CASSLVAGGLRDTQYF
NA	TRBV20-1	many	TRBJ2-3	TGCAGTGCCACCTTTGGGGGGAACACAGATACGCAGTATTTT	CSATFGGNTDTQYF
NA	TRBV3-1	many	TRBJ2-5	TGTGCCAGCAGCCAAGATGAGGCTCAGGTGACCCAGTACTTC	CASSQDEAQVTQYF
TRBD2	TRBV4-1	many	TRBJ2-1	TGCGCCAGCAGCCATCTGGCTAGCGGGAGGGCCAATGAGCAGTTCTTC	CASSHLASGRANEQFF
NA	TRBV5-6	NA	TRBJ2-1	TGTGCCATGGGCTTGTTGACAGGCAGTGAGCAGTTCTTC	CAMGLLTGSEQFF
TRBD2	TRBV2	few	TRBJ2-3	TGTGCCAGCAGTGGAGAGACTAGCAGAGATACGCAGTATTTT	CASSGETSRDTQYF
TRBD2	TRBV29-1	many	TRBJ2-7	TGCAGCGTTGAAGACCCCAATGCGGGAGGGCGTTACGAGCAGTACTTC	CSVEDPNAGGRYEQYF
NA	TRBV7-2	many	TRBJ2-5	TGTGCCAGCAGCTTAGTTCGGGTTGAGACCCAGTACTTC	CASSLVRVETQYF
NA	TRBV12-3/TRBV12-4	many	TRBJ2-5	TGTGCCAGCAGTTTTTTTGCTAGCCAAGAGACCCAGTACTTC	CASSFFASQETQYF
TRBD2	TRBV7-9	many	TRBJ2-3	TGTGCCAGCAGCTCCTTCCTAGCGGGGGGCCCAGATACGCAGTATTTT	CASSSFLAGGPDTQYF
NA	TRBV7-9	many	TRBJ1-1	TGTGCCAGCAGCTTTTCAAGCGATGGCCCTGAAGCTTTCTTT	CASSFSSDGPEAFF
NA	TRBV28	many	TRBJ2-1	TGTGCCAGCAGTTTGCCGTCTCTAGGAAGGTCCTACAATGAGCAGTTCTTC	CASSLPSLGRSYNEQFF
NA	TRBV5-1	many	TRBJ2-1	TGCGCCAGCAGCTGGGTGCAGGGGATCAATGAGCAGTTCTTC	CASSWVQGINEQFF
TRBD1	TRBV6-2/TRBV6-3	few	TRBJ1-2	TGTGCCAGCAGTTCATACGGACCTATCCAGGGGGGGCCATCTAACTATGGCTACACCTTC	CASSSYGPIQGGPSNYGYTF
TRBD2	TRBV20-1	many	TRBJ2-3	TGCAGTGCTAGAGTGGCTAGCGGGGGGGCTCGTGGAGATACGCAGTATTTT	CSARVASGGARGDTQYF
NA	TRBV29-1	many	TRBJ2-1	TGCAGCGCCGCACCAAAGGGACTGTCGAATGAGCAGTTCTTC	CSAAPKGLSNEQFF
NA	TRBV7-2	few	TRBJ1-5	TGTGCCAGCAGCTCAACATCGGGGGGCGGTCAGCCCCAGCATTTT	CASSSTSGGGQPQHF
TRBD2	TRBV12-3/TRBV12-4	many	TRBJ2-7	TGTGCCAGCACATTCAAAGCGGGGGGATACGAGCAGTACTTC	CASTFKAGGYEQYF
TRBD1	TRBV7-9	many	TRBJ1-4	TGTGCCAGCAGCTCCCCTCGACAGGGGGAGCATGAAAAACTGTTTTTT	CASSSPRQGEHEKLFF
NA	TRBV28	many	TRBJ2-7	TGTGCCAGCAGTTTTCATCTGGGGGGTTTTTACGAGCAGTACTTC	CASSFHLGGFYEQYF
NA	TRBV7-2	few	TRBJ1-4	TGTGCCAGCAGCTTCGACTCGTTGGGGGAAAAACTGTTTTTT	CASSFDSLGEKLFF
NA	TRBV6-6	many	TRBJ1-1	TGTGCCAGCATTCCTCGGGAGGACACTGAAGCTTTCTTT	CASIPREDTEAFF
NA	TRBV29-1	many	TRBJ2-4	TGCAGCGTTGTAACTAGCCGCCCTTCCCAGTACTTC	CSVVTSRPSQYF
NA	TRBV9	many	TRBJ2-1	TGTGCCAGCAGCGAGGGGACCTACAATGAGCAGTTCTTC	CASSEGTYNEQFF
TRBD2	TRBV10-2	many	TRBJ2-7	TGCGCCAGCAGGGACCCGGGACTAGCGGAGTCGTACGAGCAGTACTTC	CASRDPGLAESYEQYF
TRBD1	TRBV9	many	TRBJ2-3	TGTGCCAGCAGTGAGCCACAGGGGGCCGACGCAGATACGCAGTATTTT	CASSEPQGADADTQYF
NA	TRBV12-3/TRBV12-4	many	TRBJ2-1	TGTGCCAGCAGGGAAGGCCCCGAGCAGTTCTTC	CASREGPEQFF
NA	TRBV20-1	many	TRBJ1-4	TGCAGTGCTAGAGATCCTGCATCAGGGAATTGGGAAAAACTGTTTTTT	CSARDPASGNWEKLFF